Below, 17 T cell receptor beta chains from the same sample are listed, as sequenced in a study of shared clonotypes between healthy human individuals. Produced via immunoSEQ multiplex PCR; TCRdb's table is partial and in-frame only. The data hold about 490,000 clones, with over 75% observed a single time. The sequenced sample consisted of PBMCs. The receptors stem from a woman aged 40-49 years in good health. Some clones in this sample may be carry-over from other donors' samples.

The chain joins TRBV5-1 to TRBJ2-7; D call uncertain. Per the germline V gene, CDR1 is SGHRS and CDR2 is YFSETQ. The CDR3 runs to 14 residues. V lost 4 bases and J lost 2, with 13 bases in between. The CDR3 nucleotides are TGCGCCAGCAGCCGGGCGAACCCTACCTACGAGCAGTACTTC. Protein sequence: CASSRANPTYEQYF.

The chain couples TRBV5-3 to TRBJ2-5; D is ambiguous. TRBV5-3 is flagged as an ORF with uncertain function. The CDR3 is 12 residues long. Trimming removed 0 bases at V and 5 bases at J, with 5 bases between. The CDR3, as DNA: TGTGCCAGAAGCTTGGTCGCGGAGACCCAGTACTTC. Amino acid sequence: CARSLVAETQYF.

The V gene is TRBV28, the J gene TRBJ1-4, with D perhaps TRBD1 (6 bases). In germline, CDR1 is MDHEN, CDR2 SYDVKM. The V gene lost 0 bases and the J gene lost 7 bases, with 12 bases spanning the gap. The CDR3 is 15 amino acids. CDR3 sequence reads: CASSLWGGVGEKLFF. Written as DNA, the CDR3 is TGTGCCAGCAGTTTATGGGGGGGCGTGGGTGAAAAACTGTTTTTT.

In the case of this clone: A far larger clone is a single base away, which makes a read error likely. Different DNA sequences within this sample yield the same CDR3. The chain joins TRBV10-1 to TRBJ2-3, with D hard to call. The CDR3 runs 15 residues. CDR1 is WNHNN and CDR2 is SYGVQD in the germline V gene (reference sequence). The V gene lost 4 bases and the J gene lost 0 bases, with 11 bases spanning the gap. The chain's CDR3 is CASSGRAVSTDTQYF. In nucleotides, the CDR3 is TGCGCCAGCAGTGGACGGGCTGTCAGCACAGATACGCAGTATTTT.

The chain has TRBV5-1 and TRBJ2-7; D not resolved. Germline V gene sequence: CDR1 SGHRS, CDR2 YFSETQ. The ends were cut back, 4 bases at V and 5 bases at J, with 16 bases in the middle. The CDR3 extends over 14 amino acids. CDR3 nucleotides: TGCGCCAGCAGCCTGGGGTTCGACCAGGACGAGCAGTACTTC. Amino acid sequence: CASSLGFDQDEQYF.

In its sample, this clone was seen a few times. The chain uses TRBV7-3 and TRBJ1-2; D is uncertain. The CDR3 loop spans 14 amino acids. The germline gives CDR1 SGHTA, CDR2 FQGTGA. V dropped 5 bases and J dropped 0 bases, with 10 bases sitting between them. CDR3 protein: CASSPFASNYGYTF. CDR3 bases: TGTGCCAGCAGCCCCTTCGCCTCTAACTATGGCTACACCTTC.

This clone came up many times. The same CDR3 can be traced to other DNA sequences in this sample. Written as DNA, the CDR3 is TGTGCCAGCCTTCTCGGGGTAACTGAAGCTTTCTTT. Encoded protein: CASLLGVTEAFF. This chain connects TRBV6-6 to TRBJ1-1; D not resolved. The CDR3 consists of 12 residues. Germline values: CDR1 MNHNY, CDR2 SVGAGI (reference sequence). V gave up 8 bases and J gave up 5 bases, with 12 bases separating them.

This chain joins TRBV5-1 and TRBJ2-3, with D hard to call. Germline V gene lookup returns CDR1 SGHRS and CDR2 YFSETQ. There are 16 residues in the CDR3. The V end lost 0 bases, the J end lost 0 bases, and 11 bases lay between the germline ends. CDR3: CASSLGNPLSTDTQYF. The CDR3, as DNA: TGCGCCAGCAGCTTGGGGAACCCGCTTAGCACAGATACGCAGTATTTT.

A word on this clone: Within the sample, other DNA sequences also encode this same CDR3. This chain joins TRBV14 and TRBJ1-1; TRBD1 aligns across 7 bases. Germline trimming cut 6 bases from V and 5 bases from J; bases unmatched to any gene: 12. Germline-derived CDR1 and CDR2 are SGHDN and FVKESK. This CDR3 has 15 amino acids. CDR3 amino acids: CASSHPRQGDTEAFF. The CDR3, as DNA: TGTGCCAGCAGTCACCCGAGGCAGGGGGATACTGAAGCTTTCTTT.

J is TRBJ1-2 and V is TRBV7-9; 7 positions agree with TRBD1. CDR1 and CDR2 from the germline V gene are SEHNR and FQNEAQ (reference sequence). This CDR3 contains 14 residues. V shed 6 bases and J 2 bases; nucleotides not matched to a gene: 6. The DNA of the CDR3 is TGTGCCAGCAGACAAGGGGGCAGAAACTATGGCTACACCTTC. Its protein product is CASRQGGRNYGYTF.

V is TRBV4-1 and J is TRBJ1-1, with 7 bases lining up with TRBD1. J gave up 1 base and V 1 base, and 6 bases lay outside the gene matches. This CDR3 has 16 residues. Germline V CDR1 and CDR2: MGHRA, YSYEKL. The DNA for the CDR3 is TGCGCCAGCAGCCAAGGAGGGGGCGGGGGGAACACTGAAGCTTTCTTT. This translates into CASSQGGGGGNTEAFF.

DNA for the CDR3: TGTGCCAGCAGCGGGGACAGGGGGATAGACTATGGCTACACCTTC. Translation gives CASSGDRGIDYGYTF. The chain uses TRBV14 and TRBJ1-2; 11 positions agree with TRBD1. V was pared by 5 bases and J by 3 bases, with 5 bases of the junction left unmatched. The germline V gene encodes CDR1 SGHDN and CDR2 FVKESK. The CDR3 contains 15 residues.

The chain has TRBV28 and TRBJ2-5; 7 bases line up with TRBD1. Germline-derived CDR1 and CDR2 are MDHEN and SYDVKM. After removal of 6 bases from V and 4 bases from J, the junction contained 8 bases not matched to a gene. This CDR3 comprises 14 residues. DNA of the CDR3: TGTGCCAGCAGGACAGGGAAGAAGTTAGAGACCCAGTACTTC. Translation: CASRTGKKLETQYF.

This chain connects TRBV10-1 to TRBJ2-3, with D perhaps assigned TRBD1 or TRBD2 (7 bases each). The CDR3 is made up of 17 amino acids. Germline-derived CDR1 and CDR2 are WNHNN and SYGVQD (reference sequence). V lost 2 bases, J lost 4 bases, and 19 bases lay in between. This chain's CDR3 is CASSEPGRGPGADTQYF. As DNA, the CDR3 is TGCGCCAGCAGTGAGCCGGGGAGGGGGCCGGGAGCAGATACGCAGTATTTT.

A word on this clone: At the DNA level, this CDR3 is encoded by other sequences in the same sample as well. The genes are TRBV5-6 and TRBJ2-7; D is uncertain. V dropped 0 bases and J dropped 0 bases, with 7 bases sitting between them. Germline CDR1 is SGHDT and CDR2 is YYEEEE. CDR3 size: 14 residues. CDR3 nucleotide sequence: TGTGCCAGCAGCTTGGGGGGTAACTCCTACGAGCAGTACTTC. Translating gives CASSLGGNSYEQYF.

This clone was seen a few times. This sample also contains other DNA sequences that code for the same CDR3. CDR3 nucleotide sequence: TGTGCCAGCAGCGTCACGGTGAACACTGAAGCTTTCTTT. Translation: CASSVTVNTEAFF. The gene calls are TRBV9 and TRBJ1-1, with D uncertain. The CDR3 runs to 13 residues. CDR1 is SGDLS, CDR2 YYNGEE, per germline. The V and J ends lost 2 bases and 0 bases respectively, with 5 bases between them.

The chain has TRBV28 and TRBJ2-5; 11 nucleotides agree with TRBD2. The end of the DNA is better explained by TRBJ2-7, so the J call may be wrong. The CDR3 extends over 15 amino acids. The germline gives CDR1 MDHEN, CDR2 SYDVKM. The CDR3 sequence: CASRPVLAGVYEQYF. CDR3 bases: TGTGCCAGCAGGCCGGTACTAGCGGGAGTCTACGAGCAGTACTTC.